This T cell receptor (beta chain) comes out of a study of T cell responses to AZD1222 COVID-19 vaccine. Sequencing used immunoSEQ multiplex PCR; TCRdb keeps in-frame clones, though not all of them. The data hold 95,000 to 150,000 clones, with around 86% observed a single time. Looked up from germline, CDR1 is MNHEY and CDR2 is SMNVEV (reference sequence). This CDR3 spans 16 amino acids. V lost 2 bases to trimming and J lost 6 bases, with 16 bases between them. With respect to this clone: Its specificity is not known.

General study points: When two AZD1222 doses had been given, Spike-specific TCR breadth and depth rose. Targeting of unmutated variant regions was reportedly seen in nearly half of spike-specific TCRs.

The source material was peripheral blood, sampled on day 0 of AZD1222 vaccination. The V and J genes are TRBV27 and TRBJ2-2; D is unresolved. This clonotype was sampled from an adult in good health. The CDR3 bases are TGTGCCAGCAGTTTAGGCACCGCTAGGGCCCCCGGGGAGCTGTTTTTT. Encoded protein: CASSLGTARAPGELFF.